This paragraph covers one T cell receptor (beta chain) sequence. This sample was included in a study of blood T cell repertoires in COVID-19. Germline V gives CDR1 MNHEY, CDR2 SVGAGI. The CDR3 spans 13 residues. V lost 4 bases, J lost 1 base, and 7 bases lay in between. Sequencing was performed with immunoSEQ multiplex PCR; in TCRdb, only in-frame clones are kept and a portion is missing. Of under 45,000 clones listed, roughly 80% are singletons. Input material: peripheral blood. This chain connects TRBV6-5 to TRBJ1-1, with D uncertain. The TCR originated in a man aged 55 to 69 with active COVID-19. DNA of the CDR3: TGTGCCAGCAGTTCCCGACAGAACACTGAAGCTTTCTTT. It codes for CASSSRQNTEAFF.